The TCR beta chain described here comes from a study of cytomegalovirus exposure and HLA in healthy donors. PCR amplification relied on 60 Vbeta primers (plus 13 Jbeta primers). Sequencing was performed with immunoSEQ multiplex PCR; in TCRdb, only in-frame clones are kept and a portion is missing. The sample includes approximately 160,000 clones, more than 65% of them seen just once. Germline CDR1 MNHEY, CDR2 SVGAGI. Trimming shortened V by 0 bases and J by 0 bases, and 6 bases separated the two germline ends. The CDR3 runs to 15 residues. The chain has TRBV6-5 and TRBJ1-3; D uncertain. The source is a woman aged 40 to 49 in good health and CMV-seropositive. The sample consisted of PBMCs. CDR3: CASSYSENSGNTIYF. The CDR3 coding sequence is TGTGCCAGCAGTTACTCGGAGAACTCTGGAAACACCATATATTTT.